This TCR beta chain was recovered during a study of cytomegalovirus exposure and HLA in healthy donors. Overall study findings and caveats: Sequencing had likely introduced a cluster of highly shared sequence variants as an artifact. Sequences of the TCR beta chain were said to predict the HLA-A and HLA-B alleles of most subjects accurately.

Germline V gene lookup returns CDR1 SEHNR and CDR2 FQNEAQ (reference sequence). The CDR3 runs to 13 residues. The study sampled nominally healthy donors, though unrecorded immune exposures were likely. The PCR had 60 Vbeta and 13 Jbeta primers. Sequenced by immunoSEQ multiplex PCR; TCRdb stores in-frame clones only, minus some. In the table there are approximately 200,000 clones, 83% of which are singletons. Turning to this clone: Its antigen remains unidentified. The junction departs from the called germline gene at one end, perhaps through a read error.

Sequencing was carried out using PBMCs. This receptor was obtained from a girl aged 5-17 years in good health and CMV-seronegative. This chain links TRBV7-9 with TRBJ1-2; 8 positions agree with TRBD1. CDR3: CSSSLMDRAGYTF. DNA of the CDR3: TGTTCCAGCAGCTTAATGGACAGGGCTGGCTACACCTTC. The full variable domain, in which reference TRBV7-9 and TRBJ1-2 provide the parts outside the CDR3, is DTGVSQNPRHKITKRGQNVTFRCDPISEHNRLYWYRQTLGQGPEFLTYFQNEAQLEKSRLLSDRFSAERPKGSFSTLEIQRTEQGDSAMYLCSSSLMDRAGYTFGSGTRLTVV.